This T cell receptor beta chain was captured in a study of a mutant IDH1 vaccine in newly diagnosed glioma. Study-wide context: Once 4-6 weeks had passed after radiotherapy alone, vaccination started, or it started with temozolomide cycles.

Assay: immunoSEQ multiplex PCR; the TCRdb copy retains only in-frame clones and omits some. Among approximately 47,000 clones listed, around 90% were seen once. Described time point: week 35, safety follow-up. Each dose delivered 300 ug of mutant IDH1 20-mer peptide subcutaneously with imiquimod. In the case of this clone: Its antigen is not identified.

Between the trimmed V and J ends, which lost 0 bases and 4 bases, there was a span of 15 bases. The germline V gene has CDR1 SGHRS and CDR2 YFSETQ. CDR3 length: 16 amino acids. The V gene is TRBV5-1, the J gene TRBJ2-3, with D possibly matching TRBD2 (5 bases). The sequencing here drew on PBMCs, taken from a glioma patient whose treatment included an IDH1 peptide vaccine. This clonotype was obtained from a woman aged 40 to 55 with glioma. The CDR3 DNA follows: TGCGCCAGCAGCTTGGTTTGGGGAGAGGTTGCAGATACGCAGTATTTT. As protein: CASSLVWGEVADTQYF.